The subject of this entry is one T cell receptor beta chain. What it binds is unknown. The data belong to a study of response to subunit inactivated influenza vaccine. Study observations and caveats: Authors suggested few new T cells are recruited by each seasonal influenza vaccination.

TCRdb reprocessed the RT-PCR reads with MiXCR, giving one entry per CDR3 protein. The sample includes more than 400,000 distinct CDR3 sequences, under 8.5% seen only once; the top ten take under 15%. CDR3 size: 14 residues. V was clipped by 0 bases and J by 2 bases, with 7 bases between them. Germline CDR1 and CDR2: SGHRS and YFSETQ. The sequence derives from a man aged 50 to 69 who received an inactivated influenza vaccine. This sample comprised PBMCs from blood, obtained less than 30 months after vaccination. The chain joins TRBV5-1 to TRBJ2-3; D is unclear. The CDR3 protein is CASSLAEITDTQYF. CDR3 sequence (DNA): TGCGCCAGCAGCTTGGCCGAGATCACAGATACGCAGTATTTT.